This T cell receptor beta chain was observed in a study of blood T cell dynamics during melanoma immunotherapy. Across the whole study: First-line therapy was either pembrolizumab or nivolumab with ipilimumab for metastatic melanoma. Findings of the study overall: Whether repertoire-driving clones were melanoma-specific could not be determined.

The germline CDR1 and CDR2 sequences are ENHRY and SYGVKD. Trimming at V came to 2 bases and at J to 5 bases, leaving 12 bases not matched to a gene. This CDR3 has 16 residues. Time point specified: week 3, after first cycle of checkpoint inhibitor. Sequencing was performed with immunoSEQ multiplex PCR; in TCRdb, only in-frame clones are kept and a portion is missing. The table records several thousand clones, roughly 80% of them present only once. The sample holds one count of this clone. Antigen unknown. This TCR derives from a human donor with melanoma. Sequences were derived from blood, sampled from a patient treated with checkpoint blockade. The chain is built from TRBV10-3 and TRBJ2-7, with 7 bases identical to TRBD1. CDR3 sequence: CAISEPNKGARDEQYF. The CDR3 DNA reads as TGTGCCATCAGTGAGCCTAATAAGGGGGCGCGCGACGAGCAGTACTTC.